This T cell receptor beta chain was sequenced for a study of blood T cells in healthy people across ages. This clonotype has only a few counts. As yet, its antigen is unknown. Isolating PBMCs gave at least 7 million of these cells per sample. Study-wide findings and caveats: The study found more naive CD4+ cells and higher diversity in long-lived than aged donors.

Trimming removed 4 bases at V and 0 bases at J, with 6 bases between. Germline CDR1 is SQVTM and CDR2 is ANQGSEA. CDR3 length equals 12 residues. Primers used in a second PCR of about 6 to 11 cycles were a sample-barcoded 5' primer and a J-beta primer mix. TCRdb independently ran MiXCR on the 5' RACE reads; one entry per CDR3 protein. The sample lists 550,000 to 750,000 distinct CDR3 sequences; under 25% were seen once. The rearrangement joins TRBV29-1 to TRBJ1-1; no clear D gene. The sample comprised blood. This receptor was identified in a man between 65 and 80 years old in good health. The CDR3 bases are TGCAGCGTTGGGCGGCTGAACACTGAAGCTTTCTTT. Translated, it gives CSVGRLNTEAFF.